This record looks at one TCR beta chain sequence and its context. In the authors' methods: Reference gene primer amplification gave estimated nucleated cell counts. TCRdb's table, derived via immunoSEQ multiplex PCR, lists solely in-frame clones and lacks some. V, J and clone size derive from that table, while D and trimming were established from the DNA sequence. This sample yields some 340,000 clones, of which 85% are seen a single time; roughly 3.6% belongs to the top ten. The data derive from a study of blood T cell repertoires in COVID-19. The overall study: Some COVID-19 samples were acute and others convalescent; all came from the United States, Italy and Spain. The analysed material was cDNA or gDNA that came from T cells, B-cell-depleted T cells, or PBMCs.

Germline CDR1 is LNHNV and CDR2 is YYDKDF (reference sequence). Trimming pared 3 bases from V and 11 bases from J, leaving 17 bases between. There are 15 residues in the CDR3. Sequenced sample: peripheral blood. This TCR was sampled from a woman aged 18-29 years with acute or convalescent COVID-19. This chain connects TRBV15 to TRBJ1-6; D is perhaps TRBD1 (5 bases). Here the CDR3 reads CATSRVTGFSPPLHF. Written as DNA, the CDR3 is TGTGCCACCAGCAGGGTAACAGGTTTCTCTCCACCCCTCCACTTT.